The present T cell receptor (beta chain) was sequenced within a study of T-cell memory formation after mild COVID-19. The overall study: TCR clusters showed largely donor specificity.

TCRdb reprocessed the 5' RACE reads via MiXCR and lists one record per CDR3 protein. The repertoire includes approximately 260,000 distinct CDR3 sequences, around 17% of them detected once, and 22% sits in the top ten. Findings and caveats of the study: A balance of CD4 and CD8 characterized clones contracting day 15 to 85, whereas later expanders leaned CD4+. CD4+ clones that contracted lay mainly in CM and EM; CD8+ ones lay in EMRA.

On this clonotype itself: Its antigen is still unknown.

This CDR3 is 12 amino acids long. The V and J ends lost 6 bases and 7 bases respectively, with 12 bases between them. V gene TRBV12-3 or TRBV12-4 combines with J gene TRBJ1-2; D perhaps matches TRBD1 (6 bases). What was sequenced was PBMCs or a T cell subset sorted from them (not recorded which). The sequence came from a man aged 18 to 30 who had mild COVID-19 (a few samples of this study predate the infection). Cell type and time point are not known. CDR3 residues: CASSPTGSGYTF. CDR3 bases: TGTGCCAGCAGCCCTACAGGGAGTGGCTACACCTTC.